Following are 17 T cell receptor beta chains from one sample sequenced in a study of Tregs in tolerant kidney transplant recipients. Method: immunoSEQ multiplex PCR; TCRdb's copy keeps in-frame clones and lacks some. This sample has tens of thousands of clones; about 90% occur once, and the top ten carry about 3.8%. Mixed chimerism was transient after nonmyeloablative marrow transplants from related graft donors. The source material was CD4+ T cells from blood (PBMCs), sampled 6 months after the transplant. All receptors come from a human patient who received a combined kidney and bone marrow transplant. Among the T cells, some may be from the graft donor.

This sequence joins TRBV12-2 and TRBJ1-5. TRBV12-2 is listed as a pseudogene. This CDR3 has 15 amino acids. CDR3 coding DNA: TGTGCAAGTCGCTTAAGATGTGAGGGCAATCAGCCCCAGCATTTT. It is translated as CASRLRCEGNQPQHF.

The chain uses TRBV19 and TRBJ2-3; TRBD2 might be the D (6 bases). The germline V gene has CDR1 LNHDA and CDR2 SQIVND (reference sequence). V lost 6 bases and J 8 bases, leaving 18 bases between the germline ends. The CDR3 totals 14 residues. The CDR3 loop reads CASSTPGLQFTQYF. CDR3 nucleotide sequence: TGTGCCAGTAGCACACCGGGACTTCAATTTACGCAGTATTTT.

Turning to this clone: The junction does not match germline at one end; this may be a read error. The chain couples TRBV10-3 to TRBJ2-7; D remains unclear. The germline V gene encodes CDR1 ENHRY and CDR2 SYGVKD. The CDR3 consists of 11 residues. CDR3 in amino acids: CAIRDNYEQYF. The DNA for the CDR3 is TGTGCCATCCGTGACAATTACGAGCAGTACTTC.

The count of this clone is one. The rearrangement joins TRBV28 to TRBJ1-6, with a tentative D call TRBD1 (5 bases). This CDR3 region has 16 residues. The germline gives CDR1 MDHEN, CDR2 SYDVKM. The V end was cut by 8 bases, the J end by 2 bases, with 16 bases between. The chain's CDR3 is CASYHRRFAYNSPLHF. CDR3 nucleotides: TGTGCCAGCTACCACAGGAGATTTGCCTATAATTCACCCCTCCACTTT.

In its sample, this clone was seen a few times. The gene calls are TRBV7-2 and TRBJ2-1; the match to TRBD2 covers 9 bases. V shed 2 bases, J shed 4 bases, and the junction held 6 bases outside the gene matches. Per the germline V gene, CDR1 is SGHTA and CDR2 is FQGNSA. This CDR3 region has 16 residues. CDR3 sequence (DNA): TGTGCCAGCAGCTTAAATCTCCTAGCGGGGTACAATGAGCAGTTCTTC. Its protein product is CASSLNLLAGYNEQFF.

The chain uses TRBV7-9 and TRBJ2-1, with a tentative D call TRBD1 (5 bases). V lost 6 bases to trimming and J lost 10 bases, with 10 bases between them. This CDR3 is 11 amino acids long. CDR1 is SEHNR, CDR2 FQNEAQ, per germline (reference sequence). The CDR3 loop is CASRDKIEQFF. CDR3 bases: TGTGCCAGCAGGGACAAAATAGAGCAGTTCTTC.

The V call is TRBV13, the J call TRBJ1-2, with a tentative D call TRBD1 (5 bases). Germline V gene sequence: CDR1 PRHDT, CDR2 FYEKMQ (reference sequence). Trimming pared 2 bases from V and 5 bases from J, leaving 12 bases between. The CDR3 runs to 14 residues. CDR3 region: CASSLLQGVYGYTF. The CDR3, as DNA: TGTGCCAGCAGCTTACTCCAGGGTGTTTATGGCTACACCTTC.

This clone has just one count. The chain uses TRBV15 and TRBJ1-2; TRBD1 matches 7 bases. V was pared by 7 bases and J by 4 bases, with 9 bases of the junction left unmatched. From germline, CDR1 is LNHNV and CDR2 YYDKDF (reference sequence). The CDR3 extends over 14 amino acids. The chain's CDR3 is CATTDDGTVYGYTF. The CDR3, as DNA: TGTGCCACCACCGACGACGGGACAGTCTATGGCTACACCTTC.

The V gene is TRBV29-1, the J gene TRBJ2-1; D is ambiguous. This CDR3 region has 12 residues. In germline, CDR1 is SQVTM, CDR2 ANQGSEA. Trimming shortened V by 6 bases and J by 8 bases, and 14 bases separated the two germline ends. CDR3 residues: CSVQPGWYEQFF. The DNA of the CDR3 is TGCAGCGTCCAACCAGGTTGGTATGAGCAGTTCTTC.

This clone was seen only once. The V gene is TRBV7-2, the J gene TRBJ2-5; 9 bases agree with TRBD1. Germline CDR1 SGHTA, CDR2 FQGNSA. After removal of 4 bases from V and 4 bases from J, the junction contained 13 bases not matched to a gene. The CDR3 loop spans 17 amino acids. CDR3 protein: CASSSRGGTGWLETQYF. The CDR3 region has the DNA TGTGCCAGCAGCTCGAGAGGGGGGACAGGGTGGTTAGAGACCCAGTACTTC.

The chain recombines TRBV18 with TRBJ2-5; TRBD1 is a possible D gene (5 bases). The CDR3 is 14 residues long. Deletions cut 3 bases from V and 5 bases from J, with 13 bases between. The germline V gene has CDR1 KGHSH and CDR2 LQKENI. The CDR3: CASSPRQLGETQYF. In DNA, the CDR3 is TGTGCCAGCTCACCTCGACAGTTAGGGGAGACCCAGTACTTC.

The rearrangement links TRBV6-5 to TRBJ2-2; D might be TRBD1 (6 bases). V lost 0 bases and J lost 1, with 6 bases in between. CDR3 length: 15 residues. The germline V gene encodes CDR1 MNHEY and CDR2 SVGAGI. CDR3 in amino acids: CASSYSGGNTGELFF. CDR3 DNA sequence: TGTGCCAGCAGTTACTCAGGGGGGAACACCGGGGAGCTGTTTTTT.

The CDR3 reads CASTRANGNQPQHF. The CDR3 bases are TGTGCCAGCACCCGGGCCAACGGGAACCAGCCCCAGCATTTT. The chain carries TRBV2 and TRBJ1-5; D unclear. The germline V gene has CDR1 SNHLY and CDR2 FYNNEI. V was cut by 7 bases and J by 7 bases, with 17 bases left in between. CDR3 length: 14 amino acids.

This sequence joins TRBV5-1 and TRBJ2-7; 10 bases agree with TRBD2. With 1 base clipped from V and 2 bases from J, the junction kept 9 bases outside the gene matches. The CDR3 has 17 residues. From germline, CDR1 is SGHRS and CDR2 YFSETQ. The CDR3 loop reads CASSLPSGRSDPYEQYF. CDR3 bases: TGCGCCAGCAGCTTGCCTAGCGGGAGATCTGACCCCTACGAGCAGTACTTC.

The chain employs TRBV2 and TRBJ1-2, with 9 bases fitting TRBD1. The junction had 3 bases not matched to a gene; V was cut back by 9 bases and J by 4 bases. CDR3 length: 12 amino acids. CDR1 is SNHLY and CDR2 is FYNNEI in the germline V gene. In nucleotides, the CDR3 is TGTGCCAGGGGACAGGGCGGCTATGGCTACACCTTC. It translates to CARGQGGYGYTF.

The rearrangement links TRBV7-3 to TRBJ2-3; D ambiguous. This CDR3 is built from 14 residues. Germline CDR1 SGHTA, CDR2 FQGTGA. The V gene lost 0 bases and the J gene lost 1 base, with 5 bases spanning the gap. CDR3 region: CASSLTFGTDTQYF. For the CDR3, the DNA is TGTGCCAGCAGCTTAACGTTCGGCACAGATACGCAGTATTTT.

The rearrangement uses TRBV11-2 and TRBJ2-7, with 12 bases lining up with TRBD2. J gave up 7 bases and V 1 base, and 8 bases lay outside the gene matches. Germline V gives CDR1 SGHAT, CDR2 FQNNGV. CDR3 length: 16 residues. The CDR3 DNA sequence: TGTGCCAGCAGCTTAGTGACTAGCGGGAGTCGGGGAGAGCAGTACTTC. Protein: CASSLVTSGSRGEQYF.